This TCR beta chain was found in a study of OX40 agonist ivuxolimab in advanced cancers. About the study: Three partial responders included one hepatocellular carcinoma patient and two cutaneous melanoma patients.

The CDR3 totals 15 residues. Trimming removed 3 bases at V and 5 bases at J, with 14 bases between. Germline V lookup: CDR1 MDHEN, CDR2 SYDVKM. Sequenced by immunoSEQ multiplex PCR; TCRdb stores in-frame clones only, minus some. The sample records some 45,000 clones, about 90% being singletons. This sequence joins TRBV28 and TRBJ1-5, with D perhaps matching TRBD1 (5 bases). The sequencing here drew on CD4+ or CD8+ T cells sorted from blood, taken in a trial of the OX40 agonist ivuxolimab. The receptor was derived from an adult with an advanced solid tumor such as melanoma, head and neck, liver or kidney cancer. CDR3 residues: CASSLRGRPDQPQHF. The CDR3 DNA follows: TGTGCCAGCAGTTTGCGGGGGAGGCCTGATCAGCCCCAGCATTTT.